These T cell receptor beta chains were read from a single sample in a study of cytomegalovirus exposure and HLA in healthy donors. This table comes from immunoSEQ multiplex PCR, and its TCRdb copy is limited to in-frame clones, with some not included. The sample consists of fewer than 150,000 clones, about nine tenths of them appearing once. The sequenced sample was PBMCs. Receptors originate from a man between 18 and 35 years old in good health and CMV-seropositive. The CDR3 runs from the conserved cysteine through the conserved F or W. A D gene is named only where the DNA matches it firmly. Some rows mark clone size as missing; the rest say once, few, many or name a class of expanded clone.

J: TRBJ1-4; length: 15; V: TRBV28; D: .; size: .; CDR3: CASSLTGGTNEKLFF; DNA: TGTGCCAGCAGTTTAACGGGGGGGACTAATGAAAAACTGTTTTTT
J: TRBJ1-3; length: 15; V: TRBV7-9; D: TRBD1; size: .; CDR3: CADNISGGTGNTIYF; DNA: TGTGCCGACAATATATCAGGGGGCACTGGAAACACCATATATTTT
J: TRBJ2-5; length: 14; V: TRBV4-2; D: .; size: .; CDR3: CASSGGANQETQYF; DNA: TGTGCCAGCAGCGGGGGGGCAAATCAAGAGACCCAGTACTTC
J: TRBJ2-7; length: 11; V: TRBV20-1; D: .; size: .; CDR3: CSAKASVEQYF; DNA: TGCAGTGCCAAAGCATCTGTCGAGCAGTACTTC
J: TRBJ2-3; length: 14; V: TRBV27; D: TRBD2; size: few; CDR3: CASGIAGRPNTQYF; DNA: TGTGCCAGCGGAATAGCGGGGAGGCCCAATACGCAGTATTTT
J: TRBJ2-2; length: 14; V: TRBV5-1; D: TRBD2; size: .; CDR3: CASRTLAGAGELFF; DNA: TGCGCCAGCAGAACACTAGCGGGGGCCGGGGAGCTGTTTTTT
J: TRBJ2-1; length: 15; V: TRBV7-2; D: .; size: .; CDR3: CASSASGGPYNEQFF; DNA: TGTGCCAGCAGCGCCTCCGGGGGGCCGTACAATGAGCAGTTCTTC
J: TRBJ2-2; length: 15; V: TRBV7-9; D: TRBD1; size: .; CDR3: CASSWGDRGTGELFF; DNA: TGTGCCAGCAGCTGGGGGGACAGGGGTACCGGGGAGCTGTTTTTT
J: TRBJ1-5; length: 16; V: TRBV28; D: .; size: .; CDR3: CASSSQGFGRNQPQHF; DNA: TGTGCCAGCAGTTCACAGGGCTTCGGGCGCAATCAGCCCCAGCATTTT
J: TRBJ1-5; length: 16; V: TRBV6-1; D: TRBD1; size: .; CDR3: CASSDQGQATNQPQHF; DNA: TGTGCCAGCAGTGACCAGGGACAGGCAACAAATCAGCCCCAGCATTTT
J: TRBJ2-3; length: 14; V: TRBV10-3; D: .; size: .; CDR3: CAISATQGGDTQYF; DNA: TGTGCCATCAGTGCCACGCAGGGAGGAGATACGCAGTATTTT
J: TRBJ2-5; length: 15; V: TRBV10-3; D: TRBD2; size: .; CDR3: CAISSGLAAGGTQYF; DNA: TGTGCCATCAGTAGCGGACTAGCGGCCGGGGGGACCCAGTACTTC
J: TRBJ1-2; length: 12; V: TRBV5-6; D: .; size: .; CDR3: CASSLGSYGYTF; DNA: TGTGCCAGCAGCTTGGGTAGCTATGGCTACACCTTC
J: TRBJ2-7; length: 15; V: TRBV2; D: TRBD1; size: .; CDR3: CASSVDRGDTYEQYF; DNA: TGTGCCAGCAGTGTAGACAGGGGAGATACCTACGAGCAGTACTTC
J: TRBJ2-7; length: 14; V: TRBV27; D: TRBD2; size: few; CDR3: CASSLAGRGYEQYF; DNA: TGTGCCAGCAGTTTGGCAGGGAGGGGCTACGAGCAGTACTTC
J: TRBJ2-1; length: 14; V: TRBV5-5; D: .; size: .; CDR3: CASSFDTTYNEQFF; DNA: TGTGCCAGCAGCTTCGACACCACCTACAATGAGCAGTTCTTC
J: TRBJ2-6; length: 16; V: TRBV7-9; D: .; size: .; CDR3: CASSPEVNSGANVLTF; DNA: TGTGCCAGCAGCCCGGAGGTAAACTCTGGGGCCAACGTCCTGACTTTC
J: TRBJ1-6; length: 16; V: TRBV5-6; D: .; size: .; CDR3: CASSLGPELNNSPLHF; DNA: TGTGCCAGCAGCTTGGGTCCGGAGTTGAATAATTCACCCCTCCACTTT